This passage covers 17 T cell receptor beta chains from one sample sequenced in a study of cytomegalovirus exposure and HLA in healthy donors. In the PCR, 60 Vbeta and 13 Jbeta primers were used. Some clones are missing from TCRdb's copy, which holds only in-frame ones; the method was immunoSEQ multiplex PCR. The sample shows some 150,000 clones, 76% of them seen only once. The specimen was PBMCs. The receptors were sampled from a man aged 18 to 35 in good health and CMV-seronegative.

This clone showed up just a few times. The chain combines TRBV28 with TRBJ1-1, with D perhaps matching TRBD1 (6 bases). The CDR3 totals 15 residues. The V end lost 7 bases, the J end lost 0 bases, and 15 bases lay between the germline ends. The germline V gene has CDR1 MDHEN and CDR2 SYDVKM. The CDR3 loop reads CASTLLRTVNTEAFF. The DNA for the CDR3 is TGTGCCAGCACCCTTCTACGGACAGTGAACACTGAAGCTTTCTTT.

CDR3 region: CATSRDSGVNTEAFF. The CDR3 region has the DNA TGTGCCACCAGCAGAGATTCCGGGGTAAACACTGAAGCTTTCTTT. The J gene is TRBJ1-1, the V gene TRBV15; D gene uncertain. Germline CDR1 reads LNHNV; CDR2 reads YYDKDF (reference sequence). V was cut by 0 bases and J by 2 bases, with 10 bases left in between. The CDR3 length is 15 residues. Variable domain in full (rest from reference TRBV15 and TRBJ1-1): DAMVIQNPRYQVTQFGKPVTLSCSQTLNHNVMYWYQQKSSQAPKLLFHYYDKDFNNEADTPDNFQSRRPNTSFCFLDIRSPGLGDTAMYLCATSRDSGVNTEAFFGQGTRLTVV.

V gene TRBV10-3 combines with J gene TRBJ1-1, with 10 bases that match TRBD1. There are 14 residues in the CDR3. The J segment lost 3 bases and the V segment lost 5 bases, leaving 3 bases of the junction unmatched. The germline V gene encodes CDR1 ENHRY and CDR2 SYGVKD. The CDR3: CAISPGQGHTEAFF. The CDR3 DNA is TGTGCCATCAGTCCGGGACAGGGGCACACTGAAGCTTTCTTT.

This clone came up a few times. The CDR3 reads CASSLFADSYEQYF. The CDR3, as DNA: TGTGCCAGCAGCTTATTTGCGGACTCCTACGAGCAGTACTTC. This chain links TRBV11-2 with TRBJ2-7; D call uncertain. Germline V gene data show CDR1 as SGHAT and CDR2 as FQNNGV. The V end lost 2 bases, the J end lost 0 bases, and 8 bases lay between the germline ends. CDR3 size: 14 residues.

The chain combines TRBV7-6 with TRBJ1-2; no clear D. Per germline, CDR1 SGHVS and CDR2 FNYEAQ. V lost 1 base to trimming and J lost 4 bases, with 13 bases between them. The CDR3 covers 15 residues. The CDR3 DNA sequence: TGTGCCAGCAGCTTAGAGGCAGGATCCTTCTATGGCTACACCTTC. This gives the protein CASSLEAGSFYGYTF.

The chain recombines TRBV7-9 with TRBJ2-3, with a weak D call TRBD2 (5 bases). V dropped 2 bases and J dropped 4 bases, with 16 bases sitting between them. Germline assignment: CDR1 SEHNR and CDR2 FQNEAQ (reference sequence). The CDR3 has 16 amino acids. The chain's CDR3 is CASSLLTGSLADTQYF. The CDR3 nucleotides are TGTGCCAGCAGCTTATTGACGGGATCCTTGGCAGATACGCAGTATTTT.

The chain recombines TRBV14 with TRBJ2-2, with 8 bases identical to TRBD2. Looked up from germline, CDR1 is SGHDN and CDR2 is FVKESK. V lost 1 base and J lost 7; bases outside the gene matches: 5. This CDR3 contains 15 residues. The DNA for the CDR3 is TGTGCCAGCAGCCAAGTGACTACTAGCGGCGGGGAGCTGTTTTTT. Protein: CASSQVTTSGGELFF.

This sequence joins TRBV28 and TRBJ2-2, with D perhaps matching TRBD1 (6 bases). Per the germline V gene, CDR1 is MDHEN and CDR2 is SYDVKM. This CDR3 has 14 residues. Trimming removed 7 bases from V and 0 bases from J, with 9 bases in between. The CDR3 here is CASIWGPNTGELFF. For the CDR3, the DNA is TGTGCCAGCATATGGGGGCCGAACACCGGGGAGCTGTTTTTT.

The chain is built from TRBV6-4 and TRBJ1-2, with D possibly being TRBD1 (6 bases). Trimming stripped 2 bases from V and 8 bases from J, with 9 bases between. The CDR3 loop spans 12 amino acids. The germline V gene encodes CDR1 MRHNA and CDR2 SNTAGT. CDR3 DNA: TGTGCCAGCAGTGACGGGGGCGGAGGCTACACCTTC. Translating gives CASSDGGGGYTF.

This clone came up a few times. The V gene is TRBV7-8, the J gene TRBJ2-5; TRBD2 might be the D (6 bases). Germline V gene lookup returns CDR1 SGHVS and CDR2 FQNEAQ. V dropped 5 bases and J dropped 5 bases, with 24 bases sitting between them. CDR3 length: 17 residues. CDR3 nucleotide sequence: TGTGCCAGCAGCCATACTGGACTACCGAGCAATCGGGAGACCCAGTACTTC. It is translated as CASSHTGLPSNRETQYF.

V usage is TRBV29-1 and J usage is TRBJ1-4; D might be TRBD1 (6 bases). Trimming cost V 5 bases and J 7 bases, with 20 bases left between them. The germline V gene encodes CDR1 SQVTM and CDR2 ANQGSEA. The CDR3 spans 15 residues. DNA for the CDR3: TGCAGCGTTAGGACCCAGGGGTCCTCAGGTGAAAAACTGTTTTTT. The encoded protein is CSVRTQGSSGEKLFF.

The rearrangement links TRBV9 to TRBJ2-2; 8 bases are a match to TRBD2. This CDR3 contains 15 residues. V lost 0 bases and J lost 6; bases outside the gene matches: 4. The germline V gene has CDR1 SGDLS and CDR2 YYNGEE. The CDR3 loop reads CASSVGSGVAGELFF. For the CDR3, the DNA is TGTGCCAGCAGCGTAGGTAGCGGGGTCGCCGGGGAGCTGTTTTTT.

The chain couples TRBV5-1 to TRBJ2-3, with D unclear. CDR1 and CDR2 from the germline V gene are SGHRS and YFSETQ. The V end was cut by 0 bases, the J end by 4 bases, with 9 bases between. The CDR3 runs 14 residues. The CDR3 DNA is TGCGCCAGCAGCTTGGCCTGGTCGGCAGATACGCAGTATTTT. It codes for CASSLAWSADTQYF.

The chain recombines TRBV19 with TRBJ2-3, with 8 bases matching TRBD1. Germline lookup yields CDR1 LNHDA and CDR2 SQIVND (reference sequence). The junction had 6 bases not matched to a gene; V was cut back by 6 bases and J by 1 base. The CDR3 is made up of 15 amino acids. The CDR3 DNA reads as TGTGCCAGTAGGGACAGGGTTCGAGGCACAGATACGCAGTATTTT. Translating it yields CASRDRVRGTDTQYF.

The chain has TRBV7-2 and TRBJ2-5; 13 bases map to TRBD2. From germline, CDR1 is SGHTA and CDR2 FQGNSA. CDR3 length equals 15 residues. Losses at the gene ends were 5 bases for V and 4 bases for J; bases not matched to a gene: 4. The CDR3 DNA reads as TGTGCCAGCAGCAAGAGACTAGCGGGGGGAGAGACCCAGTACTTC. Its translation is CASSKRLAGGETQYF.

The DNA of the CDR3 is TGTGCCAGCAGCTTAGCTGTAGTGGACAGGGATAACACCGGGGAGCTGTTTTTT. This sequence encodes CASSLAVVDRDNTGELFF. The V gene is TRBV7-7, the J gene TRBJ2-2, with 8 bases aligning to TRBD1. The J segment lost 2 bases and the V segment lost 0 bases, leaving 8 bases of the junction unmatched. Germline V gives CDR1 SSHAT, CDR2 FNYEAQ (reference sequence). The CDR3 contains 18 residues.

The chain joins TRBV5-1 to TRBJ1-2, with 10 bases fitting TRBD1. The J segment lost 3 bases and the V segment lost 3 bases, leaving 2 bases of the junction unmatched. The CDR3 covers 14 residues. Germline loops: CDR1 SGHRS, CDR2 YFSETQ. The CDR3 sequence is CASSSTGGDYGYTF. As DNA, the CDR3 is TGCGCCAGCAGCTCGACAGGGGGCGACTATGGCTACACCTTC.